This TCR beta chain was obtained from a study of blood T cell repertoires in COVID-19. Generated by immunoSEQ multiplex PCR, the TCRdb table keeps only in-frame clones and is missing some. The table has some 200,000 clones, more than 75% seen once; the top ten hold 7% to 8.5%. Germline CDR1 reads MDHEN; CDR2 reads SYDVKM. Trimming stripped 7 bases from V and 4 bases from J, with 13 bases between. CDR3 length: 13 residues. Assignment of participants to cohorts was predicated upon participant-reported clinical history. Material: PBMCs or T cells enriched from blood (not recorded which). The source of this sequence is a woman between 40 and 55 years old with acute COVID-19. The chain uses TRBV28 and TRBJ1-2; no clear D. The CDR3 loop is CASNPPDSYGYTF. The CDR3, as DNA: TGTGCCAGCAACCCCCCGGACTCCTATGGCTACACCTTC.